The text below deals with one T cell receptor (beta chain). Every donor had one or more pre-ART and two or more post-ART PBMC samples. Sequencing relied on immunoSEQ assay v3.0, run at survey level. The method was immunoSEQ multiplex PCR; TCRdb's version includes in-frame clones alone and lacks a portion of them. The data contain about 25,000 clones, around four fifths of them seen just once; the ten biggest clones take up approximately 4.6%. The data derive from a study of long-term antiretroviral therapy in people with HIV. CDR1 SGHAT and CDR2 FQDESV come from the germline V gene (reference sequence). The CDR3 runs to 14 residues. V dropped 2 bases and J dropped 4; count of bases not matched to a gene: 3.

The clonotype comes from a man in his late teens or twenties with HIV. Sequences were derived from unsorted PBMCs, sampled 3 years after starting antiretroviral therapy. V is TRBV11-1 and J is TRBJ2-5; 8 nucleotides agree with TRBD1. In DNA, the CDR3 is TGTGCCAGCAGCTTACAGGGGGCAGGAGAGACCCAGTACTTC. This translates into CASSLQGAGETQYF.